A selection of T cell receptor beta chains follows, all from one sample in a study of long-term antiretroviral therapy in people with HIV. Assay used: immunoSEQ multiplex PCR; TCRdb lists only in-frame clones, some missing. The sample consists of some 30,000 clones, 97% of them appearing once. Source: unsorted PBMCs, taken 7.6 years after starting antiretroviral therapy. Receptor source: a man aged 25-40 years with HIV. The CDR3 runs from the conserved cysteine through the conserved F or W.

v_gene: TRBV19; CDR3aa: CASTRGGSTDTQYF
v_gene: TRBV7-6; CDR3aa: CASRIRGQGHSGEKLFF
v_gene: TRBV19; CDR3aa: CASSIDLEGNTEAFF
v_gene: TRBV2; CDR3aa: CASSDGGGGGETQYF
v_gene: TRBV27; CDR3aa: CASTSGTSGNTIYF
v_gene: TRBV6-5; CDR3aa: CASSPDGTDYEQYF
v_gene: TRBV2; CDR3aa: CASSPRLELFF
v_gene: TRBV6-4; CDR3aa: CASSESGGAREQYF
v_gene: TRBV21-1; CDR3aa: CASSKGTTYEQYF
v_gene: TRBV29-1; CDR3aa: CSSSRGGGVQETQYF
v_gene: TRBV9; CDR3aa: CASSVASGSNEKLFF
v_gene: TRBV11-2; CDR3aa: CASSLDRLGNEQFF
v_gene: TRBV11-3; CDR3aa: CASSLGGDYTEAFF
v_gene: TRBV5-6; CDR3aa: CASSQGTGPYEQYF
v_gene: TRBV28; CDR3aa: CASRWRADTGELFF
v_gene: TRBV9; CDR3aa: CASSVDAGGQPQHF
v_gene: TRBV30; CDR3aa: CAWNIAGGMANEQFF
v_gene: TRBV4-2; CDR3aa: CASSPLAGGPSEQFF
v_gene: TRBV6-4; CDR3aa: CASSVELTTDTQYF
v_gene: TRBV29-1; CDR3aa: CSVRAGWEQYF
v_gene: TRBV7-2; CDR3aa: CASSSGTSGAGEQYF
v_gene: TRBV27; CDR3aa: CASSIQNTGELFF
v_gene: TRBV27; CDR3aa: CASSLSVGAQGAGELFF
v_gene: TRBV5-1; CDR3aa: CASSETGSTYGYTF
v_gene: TRBV9; CDR3aa: CARSGEAFF
v_gene: TRBV7-9; CDR3aa: CATGPGLGTEAFF
v_gene: TRBV2; CDR3aa: CASSPGTAAIQAFF
v_gene: TRBV5-6; CDR3aa: CASSGLNEQFF
v_gene: TRBV5-1; CDR3aa: CASSLGDNANVKQETQYF
v_gene: TRBV11-2; CDR3aa: CASSLVGGPGDGYTF
v_gene: TRBV5-1; CDR3aa: CASSYGTWASEQYF
v_gene: TRBV27; CDR3aa: CASSLRGLSGYTF
v_gene: TRBV10-3; CDR3aa: CALSGSYEQYF
v_gene: TRBV29-1; CDR3aa: CSVEDLGLAGVDEQFF
v_gene: TRBV6-1; CDR3aa: CASRNRGFEAFF
v_gene: TRBV2; CDR3aa: CASTLSIPQETQYF
v_gene: TRBV11-3; CDR3aa: CASSFNSRETQYF
v_gene: TRBV6-5; CDR3aa: CASRPTGLGGGYTF
v_gene: TRBV13; CDR3aa: CASSWNTEAFF
v_gene: TRBV25-1; CDR3aa: CASSPPGVLQPQHF
v_gene: TRBV30; CDR3aa: CAWSVEGRYEAFF
v_gene: TRBV9; CDR3aa: CASSVDETGNSPLHF
v_gene: TRBV18; CDR3aa: CASSPAGAGQPQHF
v_gene: TRBV7-8; CDR3aa: CASSLGFSGSGANVLTF
v_gene: TRBV5-1; CDR3aa: CASSLGQGNSPLHF
v_gene: TRBV19; CDR3aa: CASGIAGAYNEQFF
v_gene: TRBV25-1; CDR3aa: CASRPDRVGEQYF
v_gene: TRBV2; CDR3aa: CASSVTGTSVEQYF
v_gene: TRBV20-1; CDR3aa: CSAHWGETQYF
v_gene: TRBV25-1; CDR3aa: CASSEYAPMEGYTF
v_gene: TRBV4-2; CDR3aa: CASSQDWDRLPGEQYF
v_gene: TRBV2; CDR3aa: CASKGRAYGYTF
v_gene: TRBV7-2; CDR3aa: CASSHHPGLAGTIRYEQYF
v_gene: TRBV5-1; CDR3aa: CARACQGTVEHQPQHF